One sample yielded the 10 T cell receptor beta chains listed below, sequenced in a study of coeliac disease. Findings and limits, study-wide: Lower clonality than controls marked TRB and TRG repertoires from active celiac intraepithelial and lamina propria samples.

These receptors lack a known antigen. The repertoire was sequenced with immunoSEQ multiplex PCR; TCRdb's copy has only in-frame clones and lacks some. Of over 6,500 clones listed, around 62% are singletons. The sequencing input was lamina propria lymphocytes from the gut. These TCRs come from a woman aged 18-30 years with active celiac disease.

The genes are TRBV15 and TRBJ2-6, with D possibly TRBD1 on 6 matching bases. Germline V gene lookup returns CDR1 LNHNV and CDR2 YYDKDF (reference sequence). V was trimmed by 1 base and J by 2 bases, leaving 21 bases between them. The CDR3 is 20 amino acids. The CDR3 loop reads CATSRALQGTVNAGANVLTF. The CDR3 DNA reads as TGTGCCACCAGCAGAGCCCTACAGGGTACAGTAAATGCTGGGGCCAACGTCCTGACTTTC.

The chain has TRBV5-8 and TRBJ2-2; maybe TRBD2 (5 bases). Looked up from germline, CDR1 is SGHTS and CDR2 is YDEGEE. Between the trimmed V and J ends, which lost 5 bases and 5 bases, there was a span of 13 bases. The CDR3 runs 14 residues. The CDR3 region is CASSREAATGELFF. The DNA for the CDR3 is TGTGCCAGCAGTCGAGAAGCGGCGACCGGGGAGCTGTTTTTT. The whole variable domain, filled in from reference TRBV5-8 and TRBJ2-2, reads EAGVTQSPTHLIKTRGQQATLRCSPISGHTSVYWYQQALGLGLQFLLWYDEGEERNRGNFPPRFSGRQFPNYSSELNVNALELEDSALYLCASSREAATGELFFGEGSRLTVL.

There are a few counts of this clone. The CDR3 region is CASSLGMEGEQYF. CDR3 coding DNA: TGTGCCAGCAGCTTAGGCATGGAGGGGGAGCAGTACTTC. The chain has TRBV13 and TRBJ2-7; D is perhaps TRBD2 (6 bases). V lost 0 bases and J 7 bases, leaving 10 bases between the germline ends. The CDR3 is 13 amino acids. In germline, CDR1 is PRHDT, CDR2 FYEKMQ (reference sequence).

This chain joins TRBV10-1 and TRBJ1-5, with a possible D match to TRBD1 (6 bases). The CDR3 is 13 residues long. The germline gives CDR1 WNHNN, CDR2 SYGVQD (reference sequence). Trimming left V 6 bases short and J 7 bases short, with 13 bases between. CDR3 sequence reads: CASSRGVGQPQHF. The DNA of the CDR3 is TGCGCCAGCAGCAGGGGAGTGGGACAGCCCCAGCATTTT.

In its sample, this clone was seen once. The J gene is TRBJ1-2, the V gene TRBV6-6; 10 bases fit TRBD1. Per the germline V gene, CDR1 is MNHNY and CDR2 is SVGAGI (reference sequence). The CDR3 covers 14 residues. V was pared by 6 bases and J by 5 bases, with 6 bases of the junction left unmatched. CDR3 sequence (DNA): TGTGCCAGCAGGAGTCCGGGACAGGGGTATGGCTACACCTTC. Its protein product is CASRSPGQGYGYTF.

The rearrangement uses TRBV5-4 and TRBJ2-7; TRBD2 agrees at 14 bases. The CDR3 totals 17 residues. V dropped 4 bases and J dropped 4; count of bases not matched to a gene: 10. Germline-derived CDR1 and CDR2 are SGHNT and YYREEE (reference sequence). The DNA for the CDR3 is TGTGCCAGCAGCCCCAGTGGGACTAGCGGGAGCGGGTACGAGCAGTACTTC. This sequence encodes CASSPSGTSGSGYEQYF.

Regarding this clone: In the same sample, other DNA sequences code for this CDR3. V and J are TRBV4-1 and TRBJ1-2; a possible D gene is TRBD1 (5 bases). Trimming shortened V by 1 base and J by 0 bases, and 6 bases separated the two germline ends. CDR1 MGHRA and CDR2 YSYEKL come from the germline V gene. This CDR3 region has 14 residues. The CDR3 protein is CASSQVQANYGYTF. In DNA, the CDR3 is TGCGCCAGCAGCCAAGTACAGGCTAACTATGGCTACACCTTC.

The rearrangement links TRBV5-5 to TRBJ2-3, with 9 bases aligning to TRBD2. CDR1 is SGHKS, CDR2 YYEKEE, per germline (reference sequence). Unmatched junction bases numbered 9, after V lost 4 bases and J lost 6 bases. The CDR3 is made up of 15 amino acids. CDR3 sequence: CASSRGRGGPDTQYF. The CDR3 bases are TGTGCCAGCAGCCGAGGGCGGGGGGGGCCTGATACGCAGTATTTT. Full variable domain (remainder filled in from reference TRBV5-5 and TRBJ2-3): DAGVTQSPTHLIKTRGQQVTLRCSPISGHKSVSWYQQVLGQGPQFIFQYYEKEERGRGNFPDRFSARQFPNYSSELNVNALLLGDSALYLCASSRGRGGPDTQYFGPGTRLTVL.

The chain's CDR3 is CASSPRGGTSYNEQFF. Here the CDR3 DNA reads TGTGCCAGTAGTCCCCGAGGCGGGACTTCCTACAATGAGCAGTTCTTC. The V gene is TRBV19, the J gene TRBJ2-1; perhaps TRBD2 as D (6 bases). Germline CDR1 is LNHDA and CDR2 is SQIVND (reference sequence). The CDR3 sequence is 16 residues long. Trimming shortened V by 5 bases and J by 1 base, and 15 bases separated the two germline ends. The full variable domain, rest sourced from reference TRBV19 and TRBJ2-1, is DGGITQSPKYLFRKEGQNVTLSCEQNLNHDAMYWYRQDPGQGLRLIYYSQIVNDFQKGDIAEGYSVSREKKESFPLTVTSAQKNPTAFYLCASSPRGGTSYNEQFFGPGTRLTVL.

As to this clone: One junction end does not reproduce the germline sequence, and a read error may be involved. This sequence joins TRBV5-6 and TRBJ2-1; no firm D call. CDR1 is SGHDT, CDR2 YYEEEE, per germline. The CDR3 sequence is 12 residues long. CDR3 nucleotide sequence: TGTGCCAGCAGCTTAAATTTCAATCAGCAGTTCTTC. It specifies CASSLNFNQQFF.